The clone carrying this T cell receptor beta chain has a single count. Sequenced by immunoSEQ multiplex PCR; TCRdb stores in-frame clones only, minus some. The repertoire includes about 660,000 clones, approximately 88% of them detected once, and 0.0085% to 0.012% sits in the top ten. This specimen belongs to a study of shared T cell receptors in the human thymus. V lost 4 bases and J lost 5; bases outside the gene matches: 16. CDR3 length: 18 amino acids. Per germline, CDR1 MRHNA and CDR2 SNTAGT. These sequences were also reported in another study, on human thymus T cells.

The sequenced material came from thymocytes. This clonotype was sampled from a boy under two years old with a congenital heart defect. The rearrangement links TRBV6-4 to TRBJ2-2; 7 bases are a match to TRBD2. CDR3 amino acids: CASSGPPRLAGGTGELFF. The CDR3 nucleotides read TGTGCCAGCAGTGGGCCCCCAAGACTAGCCGGGGGGACCGGGGAGCTGTTTTTT.